The 18 T cell receptor beta chains presented below share a single source sample, sequenced in a study of regulatory T cells in long-lasting Graves disease. With iRepertoire HTBI primers and Arm-PCR of CDR3 regions, TCR beta libraries were built. Each CDR3 protein gets one entry after TCRdb re-called the multiplex PCR reads with MiXCR. The top ten clones hold about 8.9% of a sample with roughly 560,000 distinct CDR3 sequences, more than 10% of them seen once. Specified time point: newly diagnosed GD, antithyroid drugs for less than 3 months. The TCR library used RNA extracted from PBMCs. The sample was also linked to a second study, of T cells in Graves' hyperthyroidism and ophthalmopathy.

Specimen: peripheral blood mononuclear cells (PBMCs), collected at new diagnosis, from a patient treated with antithyroid drugs. These receptors came from a woman aged 30 to 39 with Graves disease.

This clonotype showed up just a few times. The rearrangement joins TRBV5-1 to TRBJ2-3; D not resolved. This CDR3 spans 13 amino acids. Germline V gene data show CDR1 as SGHRS and CDR2 as YFSETQ. V was clipped by 5 bases and J by 6 bases, with 13 bases between them. CDR3 bases: TGCGCCAGCAGTTTGATCCCCGCGGATACGCAGTATTTT. As protein: CASSLIPADTQYF.

Of note for this clonotype: A single base separates this from a much larger clone, so it may be a read error. The V gene is TRBV11-3, the J gene TRBJ2-7, with D maybe TRBD1 (6 bases). Germline CDR1 reads SGHNT; CDR2 reads YENEEA. This CDR3 comprises 14 residues. This chain's CDR3 is CVSSLEGDLAEQYF. DNA of the CDR3: TGTGTCAGCAGCTTAGAGGGGGACCTCGCCGAGCAGTACTTC.

Many counts were recorded for this clonotype. The chain uses TRBV19 and TRBJ1-5; D not resolved. CDR1 is LNHDA, CDR2 SQIVND, per germline (reference sequence). This CDR3 is 16 amino acids long. Trimming took 5 bases from V and 3 from J, leaving 17 bases between them. Here the CDR3 reads CASSSHRSGSNQPQHF. Here the CDR3 DNA reads TGTGCCAGTAGTTCCCATCGGTCAGGTTCCAATCAGCCCCAGCATTTT.

This clonotype has at least ten counts. CDR3 DNA sequence: TGTGCCAGCTCCCAGGGGGGGGATAATTCACCCCTCCACTTT. Residues: CASSQGGDNSPLHF. This chain joins TRBV18 and TRBJ1-6, with 7 bases aligning to TRBD1. This CDR3 has 14 amino acids. CDR1 KGHSH and CDR2 LQKENI come from the germline V gene. With V trimmed by 6 bases and J by 5 bases, 4 bases remained unmatched. Variable domain in full (rest from reference TRBV18 and TRBJ1-6): NAGVMQNPRHLVRRRGQEARLRCSPMKGHSHVYWYRQLPEEGLKFMVYLQKENIIDESGMPKERFSAEFPKEGPSILRIQQVVRGDSAAYFCASSQGGDNSPLHFGNGTRLTVT.

This clonotype came up many times. The genes are TRBV29-1 and TRBJ2-1, with D possibly being TRBD1 or TRBD2 (5 bases each). The CDR3 totals 14 residues. CDR1 and CDR2 (germline): SQVTM, ANQGSEA. Deletions cut 3 bases from V and 3 bases from J, with 12 bases between. CDR3 protein: CSVDHRDHYNEQFF. The CDR3 bases are TGCAGCGTTGACCACCGGGACCACTACAATGAGCAGTTCTTC.

The rearrangement links TRBV20-1 to TRBJ2-7; 8 bases match TRBD2. V lost 3 bases to trimming and J lost 3 bases; unmatched junction nucleotides: 7. This CDR3 spans 14 amino acids. Germline V gives CDR1 DFQATT, CDR2 SNEGSKA (reference sequence). CDR3: CSARGTRRGYEQYF. The CDR3 nucleotides are TGCAGTGCTAGGGGGACTAGACGGGGCTACGAGCAGTACTTC.

This clonotype has ten or more counts. The chain is built from TRBV19 and TRBJ1-5; D not resolved. CDR3 length: 15 residues. Per the germline V gene, CDR1 is LNHDA and CDR2 is SQIVND (reference sequence). The germline V and J ends were trimmed by 3 bases and 3 bases, with 12 bases remaining between them. For the CDR3, the DNA is TGTGCCAGTAGTATGCAGCAGGTCCACAATCAGCCCCAGCATTTT. Translation gives CASSMQQVHNQPQHF.

The chain employs TRBV7-9 and TRBJ1-2; D unresolved. This CDR3 comprises 13 residues. The germline CDR1 and CDR2 sequences are SEHNR and FQNEAQ (reference sequence). The V end lost 5 bases, the J end lost 4 bases, and 11 bases lay between the germline ends. CDR3 nucleotides: TGTGCCAGCAGCCTCGACGGTTCCTATGGCTACACCTTC. It encodes CASSLDGSYGYTF. The entire variable domain, with the rest obtained from reference TRBV7-9 and TRBJ1-2, is as follows: DTGVSQNPRHKITKRGQNVTFRCDPISEHNRLYWYRQTLGQGPEFLTYFQNEAQLEKSRLLSDRFSAERPKGSFSTLEIQRTEQGDSAMYLCASSLDGSYGYTFGSGTRLTVV.

At least ten counts were recorded for this clonotype. The chain has TRBV7-9 and TRBJ2-1; 7 bases align to TRBD2. With V trimmed by 2 bases and J by 6 bases, 7 bases remained unmatched. The germline V gene has CDR1 SEHNR and CDR2 FQNEAQ (reference sequence). The CDR3 contains 15 residues. The DNA for the CDR3 is TGTGCCAGCAGCTTACAAGAGGGCGGGAGCAATGAGCAGTTCTTC. It codes for CASSLQEGGSNEQFF.

This clonotype was observed at least ten times. The V call is TRBV28, the J call TRBJ1-5, with D tentatively TRBD1 (6 bases). V was shortened by 6 bases and J by 3 bases, with 12 bases between the two germline ends. Germline V lookup: CDR1 MDHEN, CDR2 SYDVKM. This CDR3 region has 14 residues. CDR3 sequence (DNA): TGTGCCAGCAGGATGACAGGAAACAATCAGCCCCAGCATTTT. Translation: CASRMTGNNQPQHF.

This clonotype showed up just a few times. CDR3 bases: TGTGCCATCAAACCGGACGCTTCTAGCACAGATACGCAGTATTTT. It specifies CAIKPDASSTDTQYF. The chain uses TRBV10-3 and TRBJ2-3; D gene unclear. The CDR3 runs to 15 residues. The V gene lost 7 bases and the J gene lost 0 bases, with 14 bases spanning the gap. Germline V CDR1 and CDR2: ENHRY, SYGVKD.

This clonotype has at least ten counts. The rearrangement uses TRBV29-1 and TRBJ1-2; possible D gene TRBD1, 5 bases. CDR3 size: 15 residues. Germline values: CDR1 SQVTM, CDR2 ANQGSEA. The ends were cut back, 1 base at V and 4 bases at J, with 16 bases in the middle. The CDR3 DNA is TGCAGCGTTGAAGGCCAGGGCTCCTTTGGCTATGGCTACACCTTC. As protein: CSVEGQGSFGYGYTF.

This clonotype was picked up a small number of times. The chain has TRBV6-1 and TRBJ1-2; possible D gene TRBD1, 5 bases. V was shortened by 5 bases and J by 8 bases, with 24 bases between the two germline ends. Germline V gene lookup returns CDR1 MNHNS and CDR2 SASEGT. The length of the CDR3 is 16 residues. CDR3 sequence (DNA): TGTGCCAGCAGTCCTCCGGAGACAGCCGGCTTGGGGGGCTACACCTTC. Its translation: CASSPPETAGLGGYTF.

Remarks on this clonotype: One junction end disagrees with the germline gene, perhaps due to a read error. The chain has TRBV6-4 and TRBJ1-4, with 9 positions matching TRBD1. Germline assignment: CDR1 MRHNA and CDR2 SNTAGT. The CDR3 is 15 residues long. The CDR3 is CAGSYGGTGREKLFF. The CDR3 coding sequence is TGTGCCGGCAGTTACGGGGGGACAGGGAGGGAAAAACTGTTTTTT.

This clonotype turned up a few times. The chain carries TRBV6-1 and TRBJ1-4; 9 nucleotides agree with TRBD1. Trimming removed 6 bases from V and 8 bases from J; junction bases left unmatched: 10. The CDR3 sequence is 15 residues long. Germline lookup yields CDR1 MNHNS and CDR2 SASEGT. Here the CDR3 DNA reads TGTGCCAGCAGATTTGGGACAGGGATGCTGGAAAAACTGTTTTTT. Its protein is CASRFGTGMLEKLFF.

This clonotype was counted many times. The germline gene is not matched at one end of the junction; a read error may be the cause. The chain recombines TRBV5-1 with TRBJ2-3; 7 nucleotides align to TRBD1. The CDR3 contains 16 residues. Looked up from germline, CDR1 is SGHRS and CDR2 is YFSETQ. The DNA of the CDR3 is TGTGCCAGCAGCACCGGACAGGTCATTTTGGGAGATACGCAGTATTTT. Protein sequence: CASSTGQVILGDTQYF.

This clonotype was counted between two and nine times. At one of its ends the junction is not consistent with the germline gene, which may arise from a read error. The chain uses TRBV18 and TRBJ2-3, with D possibly being TRBD2 (5 bases). Per the germline V gene, CDR1 is KGHSH and CDR2 is LQKENI. The CDR3 totals 17 residues. The CDR3 spells CACSFGEGWITTDTQYF. CDR3 DNA sequence: TGTGCCTGCTCATTCGGGGAAGGTTGGATAACCACAGATACGCAGTATTTT.

The rearrangement uses TRBV6-1 and TRBJ2-1; D ambiguous. This CDR3 comprises 15 residues. Germline V CDR1 and CDR2: MNHNS, SASEGT. The V and J ends lost 5 bases and 6 bases respectively, with 17 bases between them. CDR3 coding DNA: TGTGCCAGCAGTCGAGCAGGCACCCCCCCCAATGAGCAGTTCTTC. Protein product: CASSRAGTPPNEQFF.